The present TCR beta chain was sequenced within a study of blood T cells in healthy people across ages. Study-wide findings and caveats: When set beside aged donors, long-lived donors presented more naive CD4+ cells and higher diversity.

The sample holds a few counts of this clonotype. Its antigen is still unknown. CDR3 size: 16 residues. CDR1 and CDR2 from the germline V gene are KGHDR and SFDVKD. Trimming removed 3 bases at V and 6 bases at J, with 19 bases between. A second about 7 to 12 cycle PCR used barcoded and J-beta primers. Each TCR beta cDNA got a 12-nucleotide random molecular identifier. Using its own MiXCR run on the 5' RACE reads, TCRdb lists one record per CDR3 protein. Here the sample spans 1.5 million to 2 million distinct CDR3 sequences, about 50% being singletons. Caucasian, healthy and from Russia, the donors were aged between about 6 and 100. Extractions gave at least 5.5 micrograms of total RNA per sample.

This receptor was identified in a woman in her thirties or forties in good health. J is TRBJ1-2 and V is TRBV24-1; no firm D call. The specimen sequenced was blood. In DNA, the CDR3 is TGTGCCACCAGTGATCACGAGACACCGGATGGGGATGGCTACACCTTC. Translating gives CATSDHETPDGDGYTF.